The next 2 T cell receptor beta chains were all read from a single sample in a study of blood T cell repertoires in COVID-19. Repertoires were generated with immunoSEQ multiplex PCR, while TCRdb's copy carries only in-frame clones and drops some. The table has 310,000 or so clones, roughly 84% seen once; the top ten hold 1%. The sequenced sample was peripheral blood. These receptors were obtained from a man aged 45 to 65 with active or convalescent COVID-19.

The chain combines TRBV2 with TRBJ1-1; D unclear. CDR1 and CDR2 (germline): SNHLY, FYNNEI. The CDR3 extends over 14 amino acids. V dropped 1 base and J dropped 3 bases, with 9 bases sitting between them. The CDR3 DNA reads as TGTGCCAGCAGTGAAGTGCGGCTTGACACTGAAGCTTTCTTT. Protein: CASSEVRLDTEAFF.

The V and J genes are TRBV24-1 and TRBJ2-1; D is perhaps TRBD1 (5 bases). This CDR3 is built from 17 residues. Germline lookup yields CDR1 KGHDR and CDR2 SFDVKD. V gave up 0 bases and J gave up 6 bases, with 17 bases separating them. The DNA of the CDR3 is TGTGCCACCAGTGATTTGAGACCTAGTGGGGCGCGCAATGAGCAGTTCTTC. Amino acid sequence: CATSDLRPSGARNEQFF.